What follows is one T cell receptor beta chain and its context. A multiplex PCR was run with 60 Vbeta primers and 13 Jbeta primers. As originally analysed: Counted up in a later analysis, unique TCR beta chains came to roughly 80 million, with around 11 million shared. Sequencing used immunoSEQ multiplex PCR; TCRdb keeps in-frame clones, though not all of them. Clonal size and the V and J genes are those of that table, whereas D and trimming came from the DNA. The sample lists hundreds of thousands of clones; 60% to 80% were seen once. The data originate from a study of cytomegalovirus exposure and HLA in healthy donors. Study-wide context: HLA-typed donors were the source of approximately 86 million unique TCRs held in an early data release.

V gave up 3 bases and J gave up 2 bases, with 8 bases separating them. Looked up from germline, CDR1 is SGDLS and CDR2 is YYNGEE. The CDR3 runs to 13 residues. The chain uses TRBV9 and TRBJ1-2, with D unresolved. The origin of this receptor is a male donor in good health and CMV-seronegative. Sequenced input: PBMCs. The CDR3 sequence: CASSDGSNYGYTF. CDR3 nucleotides: TGTGCCAGCAGCGACGGTAGCAACTATGGCTACACCTTC.